The clone carrying this T cell receptor (beta chain) was seen only once. The antigen is undetermined. At one end the junction does not follow the germline gene, possibly because of a read error. A TCRbeta library incorporating unique molecular identifiers was prepared. In TCRdb, the PCR reads were re-called with MiXCR into one record per CDR3 protein. The sample gives around 440,000 distinct CDR3 sequences, around 16% of which show up once; approximately 29% is in the top ten. Germline values: CDR1 LGHDT, CDR2 YNNKEL (reference sequence). This CDR3 is 16 amino acids long. This record comes from a study of T-cell reconstitution after alpha-beta-depleted transplantation in children. Study-wide points: Once a year had passed after transplant, T-cell counts and diversity came mostly from newly produced T cells. Surviving recipient cells, namely T cells and thymic progenitors, were the source of high day-60 TCRbeta diversity in some patients. About two months after transplant, alpha-beta T cells reportedly came from several hundred expanded graft clones.

The rearrangement links TRBV3-1 to TRBJ2-5; 7 bases align to TRBD1. The clonotype originates from a boy under two years old who had a stem cell transplant for Wiskott-Aldrich syndrome, so the T cells may come from the graft donor. The input for sequencing was PBMCs, mostly from graft donor cells, taken 360 days after TCRalphabeta/CD19-depleted stem cell transplant. The CDR3 DNA sequence: TGTGCTAGCAGCCAAAACCCGACAGGGCTTAGGGAGACCCAGTACTTC. Encoded protein: CASSQNPTGLRETQYF.